The rows below give T cell receptor beta chains drawn from one sample of a study of cytomegalovirus exposure and HLA in healthy donors. Sequencing used immunoSEQ multiplex PCR; TCRdb keeps in-frame clones, though not all of them. This repertoire shows 100,000 to 150,000 clones, 85% to 95% found once; its top ten account for around 1.2%. Material for sequencing was PBMCs. Source of these receptors: a woman aged 18-29 years in good health and CMV-seronegative. The CDR3 runs from the conserved cysteine through the conserved F or W. A D gene is named only where the DNA matches it firmly. Clone size is not always given. Where it is, it says once, few, many or a class for expanded clones.

TRBJ2-7,-,TRBV7-9,TRBD2,TGTGCCAGCAGCAGTAAAGCGGGAGTCTTGGGCGAGCAGTACTTC,CASSSKAGVLGEQYF
TRBJ2-1,-,TRBV9,-,TGTGCCAGCAGCGTAGGACAGGATCCGACCTACAATGAGCAGTTCTTC,CASSVGQDPTYNEQFF
TRBJ1-5,-,TRBV19,TRBD1,TGTGCCAGTAGTCTAGGGACAGGGGTGGGCAATCAGCCCCAGCATTTT,CASSLGTGVGNQPQHF
TRBJ1-4,-,TRBV29-1,TRBD1,TGCAGCGTCCCCCCGCAGGGGGCAATTGAAAAACTGTTTTTT,CSVPPQGAIEKLFF
TRBJ1-2,-,TRBV2,-,TGTGCCAGCACCGAAAGGGACTTACCGCGACGCTACACCTTC,CASTERDLPRRYTF
TRBJ2-6,-,TRBV27,-,TGTGCCAGCAGTTTATCGTTTTACATCGGGAGCAGCCCCTCTGGGGCCAACGTCCTGACTTTC,CASSLSFYIGSSPSGANVLTF
TRBJ2-1,-,TRBV5-4,-,TGTGCCAGCAGCTTTCCCGGGATCAAGGAGGATGAGCAGTTCTTC,CASSFPGIKEDEQFF
TRBJ2-5,-,TRBV5-1,-,TGCGCCAGCAGCTTGGCCGCGACATTGGAGACCCAGTACTTC,CASSLAATLETQYF
TRBJ2-3,-,TRBV2,-,TGTGCCAGCACCTCGGCAGGACAGAGCACAGATACGCAGTATTTT,CASTSAGQSTDTQYF
TRBJ1-6,-,TRBV7-2,-,TGTGCCAGCAGCTTAAATACGGCGGGCTCGGGGAATTCACCCCTCCACTTT,CASSLNTAGSGNSPLHF
TRBJ2-3,-,TRBV4-1,TRBD2,TGCGCCAGCAGCCAAGTTTTGACGGGGGGACTAGATACGCAGTATTTT,CASSQVLTGGLDTQYF
TRBJ2-1,-,TRBV29-1,-,TGCAGCGTTGAAGATCGGCAGGGCAATGAGCAGTTCTTC,CSVEDRQGNEQFF
TRBJ2-1,-,TRBV5-1,-,TGCGCCAGCAGCTTGGACTCCAATGAGCAGTTCTTC,CASSLDSNEQFF
TRBJ2-5,-,TRBV9,TRBD2,TGTGCCAGCAGCACAACAGCGGGGGGGCTGGAGACCCAGTACTTC,CASSTTAGGLETQYF
TRBJ2-3,-,TRBV10-1,-,TGCGCCAACCCGACAGCTAGCACAGATACGCAGTATTTT,CANPTASTDTQYF
TRBJ1-2,-,TRBV11-2,TRBD1,TGTGCCAGCAGCGACAGGGATTACTATGGCTACACCTTC,CASSDRDYYGYTF
TRBJ1-1,-,TRBV2,TRBD1,TGTGCCAGCAGGAAACAGGGGATCCACCCTGAAGCTTTCTTT,CASRKQGIHPEAFF
TRBJ2-3,-,TRBV10-3,TRBD2,TGTGCCATCAGTGAGTCGACTAGCGGGAGGAGGACAGATACGCAGTATTTT,CAISESTSGRRTDTQYF
TRBJ2-1,-,TRBV19,TRBD2,TGTGCCAGTAGTACTCGGACTAGCGGGAATTCTGGGAATGAGCAGTTCTTC,CASSTRTSGNSGNEQFF
TRBJ2-5,-,TRBV19,TRBD2,TGTGCCAGTAGTATAGGAGCGGGAGTCCAAGAGACCCAGTACTTC,CASSIGAGVQETQYF
TRBJ1-1,once,TRBV19,-,TGTGCCAGTAGTATGGTCGTGGGGGCCGGGGAATACACTGAAGCTTTCTTT,CASSMVVGAGEYTEAFF
TRBJ2-1,-,TRBV27,TRBD2,TGTGCCAGCAGTTTATGGGGGAGGGCCTTTGAGCAGTTCTTC,CASSLWGRAFEQFF
TRBJ2-7,-,TRBV5-4,TRBD1,TGTGCCAGCAGCGACAGGACAGGGAGGCACGAGCAGTACTTC,CASSDRTGRHEQYF
TRBJ2-7,few,TRBV7-2,TRBD2,TGTGCCAGCAGCTTGACTAGCCAGGCGTCCTACGAGCAGTACTTC,CASSLTSQASYEQYF
TRBJ2-1,once,TRBV30,TRBD2,TGTGCCTGGAGTATTACTAGCGGGAGGGTTGTGCAGTTCTTC,CAWSITSGRVVQFF
TRBJ2-6,-,TRBV29-1,-,TGCAGCGTCCAGGACTCTGGGGCCAACGTCCTGACTTTC,CSVQDSGANVLTF
TRBJ1-2,-,TRBV6-1,-,TGTGCCAGCAAGCTTGACGGAGCCTATGGCTACACCTTC,CASKLDGAYGYTF
TRBJ2-2,-,TRBV5-1,-,TGCGCCAGCAGGCCACCTGGGACTTACAACACCGGGGAGCTGTTTTTT,CASRPPGTYNTGELFF
TRBJ2-3,-,TRBV5-1,TRBD2,TGCGCCAGCAGCTCGGGACTAGCGGGAGCGCGGGCAGATACGCAGTATTTT,CASSSGLAGARADTQYF
TRBJ1-1,-,TRBV28,TRBD1,TGTGCCAGCACCCCGGGACAGGGGGCCGTCACTGAAGCTTTCTTT,CASTPGQGAVTEAFF
TRBJ2-1,-,TRBV6-1,TRBD2,TGTGCCAGCAGTGAACCGGGACTACTAAATGAGCAGTTCTTC,CASSEPGLLNEQFF
TRBJ2-7,-,TRBV5-4,TRBD1,TGTGCCAGCAGCACGAGACAGGGGTCCTATGCCTACGAGCAGTACTTC,CASSTRQGSYAYEQYF
TRBJ2-5,once,TRBV27,-,TGTGCCAGCAGTCTCGCAGGGGACCAAGAGACCCAGTACTTC,CASSLAGDQETQYF
TRBJ2-1,-,TRBV5-1,TRBD2,TGCGCCAGCAGCTTGGGGACTAGCGGGGGGTTGAGCTCCTACAATGAGCAGTTCTTC,CASSLGTSGGLSSYNEQFF
TRBJ1-1,-,TRBV6-1,-,TGTGCCAGCAGGCTAGGGAGGAACACTGAAGCTTTCTTT,CASRLGRNTEAFF
TRBJ2-3,-,TRBV9,TRBD1,TGTGCCAGCAGCTCCGGACAGGGTTCAGATACGCAGTATTTT,CASSSGQGSDTQYF
TRBJ2-7,-,TRBV28,TRBD1,TGTGCCAGCAGCTCAGCCGGATTGGGACAGGACAAGGAGCAGTACTTC,CASSSAGLGQDKEQYF
TRBJ1-2,-,TRBV28,-,TGTGCCAGCAGTCCGGGTGGACAAGACGACTATGGCTACACCTTC,CASSPGGQDDYGYTF
TRBJ1-2,-,TRBV7-9,-,TGTGCCAGCAGCTTAGCCGGAGGACATGGCTACACCTTC,CASSLAGGHGYTF
TRBJ2-2,-,TRBV6-6,-,TGTGCCAGCAGTTACCCTGTCGGAGTAGGCACCGGGGAGCTGTTTTTT,CASSYPVGVGTGELFF
TRBJ2-1,-,TRBV11-2,TRBD1,TGTGCCAGCAGCTACGGGACAGGTTCCTACAATGAGCAGTTCTTC,CASSYGTGSYNEQFF
TRBJ2-3,-,TRBV9,TRBD2,TGTGCCAGCAGCGTAGGACTAGCAATCACAGATACGCAGTATTTT,CASSVGLAITDTQYF
TRBJ1-2,-,TRBV29-1,TRBD1,TGCAGCGTTGGTCGGACAGGCAACTATGGCTACACCTTC,CSVGRTGNYGYTF
TRBJ1-6,-,TRBV28,-,TGTGCCAGCAGTTTAGGGGGGTCGAGAGGCTCACCCCTCCACTTT,CASSLGGSRGSPLHF
TRBJ2-7,-,TRBV5-1,TRBD2,TGCGCCAGCAGCCACCGGGGGGCGGGGGGTTCCTACGAGCAGTACTTC,CASSHRGAGGSYEQYF
TRBJ1-6,-,TRBV6-5,-,TGTGCCAGCAGTCCCCTGCAGGGATGGCATTCACCCCTCCACTTT,CASSPLQGWHSPLHF
TRBJ2-7,-,TRBV7-2,TRBD2,TGTGCCAGCAGCTTGGGGGGGACTTACGGGAGGGCCCGCTACGAGCAGTACTTC,CASSLGGTYGRARYEQYF
TRBJ2-3,few,TRBV6-1,TRBD2,TGTGCCAGCAGTGAGACTAGCGGGGGGGCAGATACGCAGTATTTT,CASSETSGGADTQYF
TRBJ2-1,-,TRBV27,-,TGTGCCAGCAGTTTTGTCCTAAGCTCCTACAATGAGCAGTTCTTC,CASSFVLSSYNEQFF
TRBJ2-1,-,TRBV6-1,-,TGTGCCAGCAGTGGGGGGCCGAGCTCCTACAATGAGCAGTTCTTC,CASSGGPSSYNEQFF
TRBJ2-1,-,TRBV6-5,TRBD1,TGTGCCAGCAGTTACGCGAACAGGGGATACAATGAGCAGTTCTTC,CASSYANRGYNEQFF